The 25 T cell receptor beta chains reported below all come from one sample, sequenced in a study of blood T cell repertoires in COVID-19. Profiled with immunoSEQ multiplex PCR; TCRdb holds only in-frame clones, not every one. The sample yields roughly 410,000 clones, about 89% seen once. Sequencing was performed on peripheral blood. All receptors come from a woman aged 55-69 years with COVID-19, enrolled during active disease.

V gene TRBV5-1 combines with J gene TRBJ1-1; D is unresolved. Germline V gives CDR1 SGHRS, CDR2 YFSETQ. Trimming took 0 bases from V and 2 from J, leaving 8 bases between them. The CDR3 loop spans 14 amino acids. The DNA of the CDR3 is TGCGCCAGCAGCTTGGCCGGTGCTAACACTGAAGCTTTCTTT. Its translation is CASSLAGANTEAFF.

The chain couples TRBV2 to TRBJ1-2; 10 bases agree with TRBD1. The germline CDR1 and CDR2 sequences are SNHLY and FYNNEI. J was trimmed by 6 bases and V by 6 bases; bases with no gene match: 7. The CDR3 consists of 14 residues. For the CDR3, the DNA is TGTGCCAGCAGGCTGACAGGGGGCATTAATGGCTACACCTTC. This sequence encodes CASRLTGGINGYTF.

The chain is built from TRBV5-6 and TRBJ1-2; TRBD1 is a possible D gene (5 bases). CDR3 length: 17 residues. In germline, CDR1 is SGHDT, CDR2 YYEEEE. Trimming took 5 bases from V and 2 from J, leaving 22 bases between them. The CDR3 bases are TGTGCCAGCAGTTTGATAGCGGGGCAAATTGGGAACTATGGCTACACCTTC. This gives the protein CASSLIAGQIGNYGYTF.

J is TRBJ2-1 and V is TRBV3-1 (or the pseudogene TRBV3-2), with 12 bases lining up with TRBD2. V lost 1 base and J lost 7; bases outside the gene matches: 5. Germline V gives CDR1 LGHDT, CDR2 YNNKEL (reference sequence). The CDR3 contains 16 residues. The CDR3 DNA follows: TGTGCCAGCAGCCAAGGGCTAGCGGGGGGGCCAAATGAGCAGTTCTTC. Its translation: CASSQGLAGGPNEQFF.

The rearrangement joins TRBV18 to TRBJ2-5; perhaps TRBD1 as D (6 bases). The germline V and J ends were trimmed by 2 bases and 5 bases, with 12 bases remaining between them. The CDR3 is 14 residues long. CDR1 and CDR2 (germline): KGHSH, LQKENI. The CDR3 sequence is CASSPGGEGETQYF. The CDR3 DNA follows: TGTGCCAGCTCACCAGGGGGCGAGGGGGAGACCCAGTACTTC.

The chain joins TRBV6-2 or TRBV6-3 to TRBJ2-1, with TRBD2 matching 12 bases. The CDR3 runs to 19 residues. Per the germline V gene, CDR1 is MNHEY and CDR2 is SVGEGT. V shed 0 bases and J 0 bases; nucleotides not matched to a gene: 6. In nucleotides, the CDR3 is TGTGCCAGCAGTTACTCGCGGACTAGCGGGGTAATCTCCTACAATGAGCAGTTCTTC. Its protein is CASSYSRTSGVISYNEQFF.

J is TRBJ1-4 and V is TRBV18; unclear D gene. Germline V lookup: CDR1 KGHSH, CDR2 LQKENI. V lost 4 bases to trimming and J lost 4 bases, with 7 bases between them. CDR3 length: 13 amino acids. CDR3: CASSLGSNEKLFF. CDR3 sequence (DNA): TGTGCCAGCTCACTGGGGAGTAATGAAAAACTGTTTTTT.

The genes are TRBV7-3 and TRBJ2-3; D is undetermined. Germline V gives CDR1 SGHTA, CDR2 FQGTGA. This CDR3 comprises 15 residues. The V end was cut by 4 bases, the J end by 7 bases, with 18 bases between. CDR3 sequence: CASSSYRVLRNTQYF. The CDR3 nucleotides are TGTGCCAGCAGCTCCTACCGGGTCCTGAGGAATACGCAGTATTTT.

The J gene is TRBJ1-5, the V gene TRBV10-1; no clear D gene. The CDR3 contains 13 residues. Germline V CDR1 and CDR2: WNHNN, SYGVQD (reference sequence). Trimming took 0 bases from V and 3 from J, leaving 3 bases between them. The CDR3 region is CASSESYNQPQHF. CDR3 DNA: TGCGCCAGCAGTGAGTCGTACAATCAGCCCCAGCATTTT.

The chain links TRBV5-4 to TRBJ1-2; D not certain. This CDR3 has 15 residues. Per germline, CDR1 SGHNT and CDR2 YYREEE (reference sequence). V lost 0 bases to trimming and J lost 8 bases, with 17 bases between them. CDR3 nucleotide sequence: TGTGCCAGCAGCTTGGTACCAGAATCCTCATCGGGCTACACCTTC. This codes for CASSLVPESSSGYTF.

This clone has just one count. The CDR3 is CASSPLTGSGNTIYF. As DNA, the CDR3 is TGCGCCAGCAGCCCCCTGACAGGCTCTGGAAACACCATATATTTT. This chain uses TRBV4-1 with TRBJ1-3; D is perhaps TRBD1 (6 bases). Trimming shortened V by 4 bases and J by 0 bases, and 10 bases separated the two germline ends. CDR1 and CDR2 (germline): MGHRA, YSYEKL. CDR3 length equals 15 residues.

The rearrangement joins TRBV9 to TRBJ1-1; 7 bases fit TRBD1. Trimming removed 1 base from V and 5 bases from J; junction bases left unmatched: 11. CDR3 length equals 16 residues. Germline V gene data show CDR1 as SGDLS and CDR2 as YYNGEE. The CDR3 region has the DNA TGTGCCAGCAGCGTAACAAAAGACAGGGCCTTAACTGAAGCTTTCTTT. Residues: CASSVTKDRALTEAFF.

The chain links TRBV7-8 to TRBJ1-2; 8 bases match TRBD1. V was pared by 5 bases and J by 3 bases, with 8 bases of the junction left unmatched. There are 15 residues in the CDR3. Germline CDR1 reads SGHVS; CDR2 reads FQNEAQ. The CDR3: CASSPRTGSYYGYTF. CDR3 coding DNA: TGTGCCAGCAGCCCGAGGACAGGGTCCTACTATGGCTACACCTTC.

The V call is TRBV5-6, the J call TRBJ1-1, with no clear D. The germline V gene has CDR1 SGHDT and CDR2 YYEEEE. The CDR3 loop spans 15 amino acids. V was shortened by 1 base and J by 0 bases, with 10 bases between the two germline ends. The CDR3, as DNA: TGTGCCAGCAGCTTGAGCCCCTTCATGAACACTGAAGCTTTCTTT. This sequence encodes CASSLSPFMNTEAFF.

This clone has just one count. The gene calls are TRBV19 and TRBJ2-3; 12 bases are a match to TRBD2. Unmatched junction bases numbered 15, after V lost 5 bases and J lost 6 bases. The CDR3 sequence is 18 residues long. CDR1 and CDR2 from the germline V gene are LNHDA and SQIVND (reference sequence). The CDR3 protein is CASSPYGWTSGESDTQYF. CDR3 in DNA: TGTGCCAGTAGTCCCTATGGCTGGACTAGCGGGGAGTCGGATACGCAGTATTTT.

A few counts support this clone. The V call is TRBV2, the J call TRBJ2-5, with TRBD2 identical over 7 bases. This CDR3 is built from 12 residues. CDR1 is SNHLY and CDR2 is FYNNEI in the germline V gene. V gave up 9 bases and J gave up 5 bases; unmatched junction bases: 6. The CDR3 nucleotides are TGTGCCAGTAGACTGGGGGGGGAGACCCAGTACTTC. As protein: CASRLGGETQYF. The full variable domain, rest sourced from reference TRBV2 and TRBJ2-5, is EPEVTQTPSHQVTQMGQEVILRCVPISNHLYFYWYRQILGQKVEFLVSFYNNEISEKSEIFDDQFSVERPDGSNFTLKIRSTKLEDSAMYFCASRLGGETQYFGPGTRLLVL.

V usage is TRBV3-1 (or the pseudogene TRBV3-2) and J usage is TRBJ1-1; 9 nucleotides match TRBD1. The CDR3 length is 17 residues. The junction had 9 bases not matched to a gene; V was cut back by 3 bases and J by 1 base. Germline values: CDR1 LGHDT, CDR2 YNNKEL (reference sequence). CDR3 in amino acids: CASSQVGQGRGNTEAFF. The CDR3 DNA is TGTGCCAGCAGCCAGGTAGGACAGGGGAGGGGGAACACTGAAGCTTTCTTT.

The rearrangement uses TRBV14 and TRBJ1-2; 9 bases are a match to TRBD1. Looked up from germline, CDR1 is SGHDN and CDR2 is FVKESK. The CDR3 extends over 14 amino acids. J lost 3 bases, V lost 4 bases, and 3 bases had no gene match. The CDR3 spells CASSRTGEYYGYTF. CDR3 bases: TGTGCCAGCAGCCGGACAGGGGAGTACTATGGCTACACCTTC.

This sequence joins TRBV5-6 and TRBJ2-3, with 10 bases fitting TRBD2. CDR1 and CDR2 from the germline V gene are SGHDT and YYEEEE. The length of the CDR3 is 15 residues. Trimming at V came to 3 bases and at J to 5 bases, leaving 6 bases not matched to a gene. The CDR3 loop is CASSYSRTSGDTQYF. CDR3 DNA: TGTGCCAGCAGCTACTCAAGGACTAGCGGAGATACGCAGTATTTT.

The chain links TRBV16 to TRBJ1-3; no definite D call. This CDR3 is 15 amino acids long. The germline gives CDR1 KGHSY, CDR2 FQNENV. V was cut by 4 bases and J by 1 base, with 11 bases left in between. In DNA, the CDR3 is TGTGCCAGCAGCCCCCGGTTGAGGTCTGGAAACACCATATATTTT. Amino acid sequence: CASSPRLRSGNTIYF.

The chain couples TRBV30 to TRBJ1-2; the D is unclear. Per the germline V gene, CDR1 is GTSNPN and CDR2 is SVGIG (reference sequence). V lost 4 bases and J lost 7, with 16 bases in between. The CDR3 has 13 residues. CDR3 sequence reads: CAWTWFWGGGYTF. The CDR3 DNA sequence: TGTGCCTGGACGTGGTTTTGGGGAGGTGGCTACACCTTC.

V gene TRBV18 combines with J gene TRBJ2-3; D uncertain. Between the trimmed V and J ends, which lost 5 bases and 2 bases, there was a span of 14 bases. The CDR3 extends over 15 amino acids. CDR1 and CDR2 (germline): KGHSH, LQKENI. The DNA of the CDR3 is TGTGCCAGCTCATCTGGGCTCATTAACACAGATACGCAGTATTTT. Protein sequence: CASSSGLINTDTQYF. The full variable domain, its missing parts supplied by reference TRBV18 and TRBJ2-3, is NAGVMQNPRHLVRRRGQEARLRCSPMKGHSHVYWYRQLPEEGLKFMVYLQKENIIDESGMPKERFSAEFPKEGPSILRIQQVVRGDSAAYFCASSSGLINTDTQYFGPGTRLTVL.

In DNA form, the CDR3 reads TGTGCCAGCTCGGTGGGGGGAGCAAGAACCGGGGAGCTGTTTTTT. It is translated as CASSVGGARTGELFF. The chain joins TRBV25-1 to TRBJ2-2; weak D call: TRBD2 (6 bases). Germline CDR1 MGHDK, CDR2 SYGVNS. The CDR3 spans 15 residues. V lost 8 bases, J lost 5 bases, and 18 bases lay in between.

The J gene is TRBJ2-3, the V gene TRBV28; 8 nucleotides line up with TRBD1. CDR3 length: 14 residues. The germline V gene encodes CDR1 MDHEN and CDR2 SYDVKM. Germline trimming cut 5 bases from V and 6 bases from J; bases unmatched to any gene: 7. The CDR3 reads CASSPQGALDTQYF. For the CDR3, the DNA is TGTGCCAGCAGTCCCCAGGGGGCGCTTGATACGCAGTATTTT.

The chain employs TRBV12-5 and TRBJ2-7; weak D call: TRBD1 (6 bases). The V gene lost 6 bases and the J gene lost 0 bases, with 9 bases spanning the gap. CDR1 is LGHNT, CDR2 FRNRAP, per germline. This CDR3 contains 13 residues. The CDR3 DNA follows: TGTGCTAGTGGCTCACAGGGCTCCTACGAGCAGTACTTC. Translating gives CASGSQGSYEQYF.